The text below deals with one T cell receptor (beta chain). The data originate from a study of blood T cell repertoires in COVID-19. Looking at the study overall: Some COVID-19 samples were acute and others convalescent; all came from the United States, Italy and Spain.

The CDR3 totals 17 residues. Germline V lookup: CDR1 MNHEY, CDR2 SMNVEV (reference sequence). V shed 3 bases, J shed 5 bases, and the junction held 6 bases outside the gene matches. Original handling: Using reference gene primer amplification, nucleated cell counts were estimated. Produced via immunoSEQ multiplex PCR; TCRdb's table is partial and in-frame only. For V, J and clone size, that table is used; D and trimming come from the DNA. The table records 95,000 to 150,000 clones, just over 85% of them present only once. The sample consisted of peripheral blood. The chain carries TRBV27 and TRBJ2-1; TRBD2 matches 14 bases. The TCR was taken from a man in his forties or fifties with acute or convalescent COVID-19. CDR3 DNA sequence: TGTGCCAGCAGTTTCAGACTAGCGGGAGGGGTAGACAATGAGCAGTTCTTC. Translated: CASSFRLAGGVDNEQFF.